One sample yielded the 22 T cell receptor beta chains listed below, sequenced in a study of blood T cell repertoires in COVID-19 (dated by TCRdb to the early 2020s). Library preparation used the immunoSEQ multiplex PCR assay. TCRdb retrieved this table from immuneACCESS and kept in-frame rearrangements only. Not all clones are present; in checked studies, unresolved V genes account for under half, and no reason is known for the remainder. The sample table shows over 80,000 clones, and more than 90% are seen once. Clones ranked in the top ten supply under 2% of the sample. Source material: peripheral blood. The receptors here all came from a man aged 55-75 years with acute or convalescent COVID-19.

J is TRBJ1-5 and V is TRBV19; maybe TRBD1 (5 bases). The CDR3 is 12 amino acids. Per germline, CDR1 LNHDA and CDR2 SQIVND (reference sequence). Trimming removed 8 bases at V and 4 bases at J, with 9 bases between. The chain's CDR3 is CASGGVNQPQHF. CDR3 in DNA: TGTGCCAGTGGAGGGGTTAATCAGCCCCAGCATTTT.

The chain uses TRBV2 and TRBJ2-1; 11 nucleotides align to TRBD2. The germline CDR1 and CDR2 sequences are SNHLY and FYNNEI. This CDR3 has 15 residues. J was trimmed by 9 bases and V by 4 bases; bases with no gene match: 8. The CDR3 DNA is TGTGCCAGCAGTGCTGGTAGCGGGAGGGCCGTTGAGCAGTTCTTC. Translating gives CASSAGSGRAVEQFF.

The chain is built from TRBV12-3 or TRBV12-4 and TRBJ2-1; D may be TRBD2 (6 bases). Trimming pared 4 bases from V and 13 bases from J, leaving 11 bases between. This CDR3 spans 11 amino acids. The CDR3 sequence is CASSSRLGQFF. As DNA, the CDR3 is TGTGCCAGCAGTTCTCGACTAGGCCAGTTCTTC.

This clone was recorded once. CDR3 loop: CAIRGGGASETQYF. The DNA of the CDR3 is TGTGCCATCAGGGGAGGTGGCGCAAGTGAGACCCAGTACTTC. The gene calls are TRBV10-3 and TRBJ2-5; TRBD2 is a possible D gene (6 bases). Germline V lookup: CDR1 ENHRY, CDR2 SYGVKD. CDR3 length: 14 amino acids. Trimming pared 6 bases from V and 5 bases from J, leaving 16 bases between.

The gene calls are TRBV19 and TRBJ2-7; D is unclear. This CDR3 spans 14 amino acids. The V gene's germline CDR1 is LNHDA and CDR2 SQIVND (reference sequence). V gave up 2 bases and J gave up 6 bases, with 14 bases separating them. CDR3 nucleotides: TGTGCCAGTAGTATATTCATCCTAGACCCCGAGCAGTACTTC. Its protein product is CASSIFILDPEQYF.

The chain has TRBV4-2 and TRBJ2-3; D may be TRBD1 (5 bases). The V end was cut by 4 bases, the J end by 0 bases, with 11 bases between. CDR3 length equals 15 residues. Looked up from germline, CDR1 is LGHNA and CDR2 is YNFKEQ. The CDR3 DNA sequence: TGTGCCAGCAGCCCCCGGACAACTAGCACAGATACGCAGTATTTT. Protein: CASSPRTTSTDTQYF.

The V call is TRBV30, the J call TRBJ1-1, with D unclear. V lost 0 bases and J lost 3, with 14 bases in between. CDR3 length: 15 residues. CDR1 and CDR2 (germline): GTSNPN, SVGIG (reference sequence). The CDR3 nucleotides are TGTGCCTGGAGTGTACGGCAGGCAGGATACACTGAAGCTTTCTTT. It codes for CAWSVRQAGYTEAFF.

This chain joins TRBV7-2 and TRBJ2-1; D gene uncertain. V shed 0 bases and J shed 0 bases, with 6 bases lying between them. Germline CDR1 SGHTA, CDR2 FQGNSA. This CDR3 has 15 amino acids. DNA for the CDR3: TGTGCCAGCAGCTTAGCTATTAGCTCCTACAATGAGCAGTTCTTC. This sequence encodes CASSLAISSYNEQFF.

Here the CDR3 reads CSALTDNLGTF. CDR3 coding DNA: TGCAGTGCTTTGACAGACAACCTAGGGACCTTC. This chain uses TRBV20-1 with TRBJ1-2, with D tentatively TRBD1 (5 bases). The CDR3 length is 11 residues. V gave up 5 bases and J gave up 14 bases, with 18 bases separating them. Germline loops: CDR1 DFQATT, CDR2 SNEGSKA (reference sequence).

V usage is TRBV18 and J usage is TRBJ2-5, with TRBD1 matching over 12 bases. Germline V gives CDR1 KGHSH, CDR2 LQKENI. With 3 bases clipped from V and 5 bases from J, the junction kept 10 bases outside the gene matches. The CDR3 loop spans 17 amino acids. The CDR3 nucleotides are TGTGCCAGCTCACCGTGGGGACAGGGGGCGAGTAGGGAGACCCAGTACTTC. It translates to CASSPWGQGASRETQYF. The full variable domain, completed using reference TRBV18 and TRBJ2-5, is NAGVMQNPRHLVRRRGQEARLRCSPMKGHSHVYWYRQLPEEGLKFMVYLQKENIIDESGMPKERFSAEFPKEGPSILRIQQVVRGDSAAYFCASSPWGQGASRETQYFGPGTRLLVL.

The rearrangement joins TRBV4-3 to TRBJ1-1, with D tentatively TRBD1 (6 bases). Germline V gene data show CDR1 as LGHNA and CDR2 as YSLEER. This CDR3 has 15 residues. Trimming took off 4 bases at V and 3 bases at J, with 15 bases between the two ends. CDR3: CASSLQKGGDTEAFF. CDR3 bases: TGCGCCAGCAGCCTGCAGAAGGGGGGGGACACTGAAGCTTTCTTT.

The chain combines TRBV11-2 with TRBJ1-5; D is possibly TRBD1 (5 bases). CDR1 and CDR2 (germline): SGHAT, FQNNGV. This CDR3 contains 16 residues. V shed 2 bases and J shed 5 bases, with 16 bases lying between them. The CDR3 is CASSLMGGGSDQPQHF. Here the CDR3 DNA reads TGTGCCAGCAGCTTAATGGGGGGTGGGAGTGATCAGCCCCAGCATTTT.

V usage is TRBV11-2 and J usage is TRBJ2-1; D not certain. This CDR3 has 12 residues. Looked up from germline, CDR1 is SGHAT and CDR2 is FQNNGV. The V gene lost 3 bases and the J gene lost 6 bases, with 6 bases spanning the gap. The CDR3 sequence: CASSFGSNEQFF. The CDR3 nucleotides are TGTGCCAGCAGCTTCGGTAGCAATGAGCAGTTCTTC. Based on the CDR3 plus reference TRBV11-2 and TRBJ2-1, the full variable domain is EAGVAQSPRYKIIEKRQSVAFWCNPISGHATLYWYQQILGQGPKLLIQFQNNGVVDDSQLPKDRFSAERLKGVDSTLKIQPAKLEDSAVYLCASSFGSNEQFFGPGTRLTVL.

Notes on this clone: One end of the junction is discordant with germline, which a read error may explain. The chain recombines TRBV7-7 with TRBJ2-1; 8 bases match TRBD2. The germline V gene has CDR1 SSHAT and CDR2 FNYEAQ (reference sequence). This CDR3 contains 14 residues. This chain's CDR3 is CASSSGLAVDEQFF. The CDR3 DNA reads as TGTGCTAGCAGCTCCGGACTAGCTGTGGATGAGCAGTTCTTC.

The chain couples TRBV5-1 to TRBJ2-5; D is unresolved. CDR1 and CDR2 (germline): SGHRS, YFSETQ. CDR3 length: 15 amino acids. V was clipped by 0 bases and J by 2 bases, with 11 bases between them. CDR3 in amino acids: CASSLDTVRQETQYF. In DNA form, the CDR3 reads TGCGCCAGCAGCTTGGATACAGTTAGGCAAGAGACCCAGTACTTC.

This chain connects TRBV7-8 to TRBJ2-7; D is possibly TRBD1 (5 bases). The germline V gene has CDR1 SGHVS and CDR2 FQNEAQ. The CDR3 is made up of 14 amino acids. Deletions cut 5 bases from V and 3 bases from J, with 14 bases between. CDR3 residues: CASSPDSPRYEQYF. CDR3 coding DNA: TGTGCCAGCAGCCCAGACAGTCCGCGCTACGAGCAGTACTTC.

The chain carries TRBV11-3 and TRBJ2-3, with D possibly matching TRBD2 (7 bases). CDR3 length equals 15 residues. Germline CDR1 reads SGHNT; CDR2 reads YENEEA. V was trimmed by 5 bases and J by 4 bases, leaving 16 bases between them. The CDR3 coding sequence is TGTGCCAGCAGCCTAGGGGAGGGGGAGTCAGATACGCAGTATTTT. Protein product: CASSLGEGESDTQYF.

The J gene is TRBJ2-5, the V gene TRBV5-4, with TRBD2 matching over 14 bases. Germline V lookup: CDR1 SGHNT, CDR2 YYREEE (reference sequence). The junction had 7 bases not matched to a gene; V was cut back by 4 bases and J by 5 bases. The CDR3 extends over 16 amino acids. The DNA for the CDR3 is TGTGCCAGCAGCCCGACTAGCGGGAGGGCCGAGGAGACCCAGTACTTC. The encoded protein is CASSPTSGRAEETQYF.

The rearrangement links TRBV7-3 to TRBJ2-3; tentatively, D is TRBD2 (5 bases). This CDR3 contains 13 residues. The germline CDR1 and CDR2 sequences are SGHTA and FQGTGA. Trimming took 2 bases from V and 5 from J, leaving 8 bases between them. The CDR3 DNA reads TGTGCCAGCAGCTTACAGCGGTTAGATACGCAGTATTTT. Translating gives CASSLQRLDTQYF.

Here the CDR3 reads CASSTPGLDEQYF. As DNA, the CDR3 is TGTGCCAGCAGCACGCCGGGACTGGACGAGCAGTACTTC. This chain uses TRBV5-4 with TRBJ2-7; maybe TRBD2 (6 bases). The CDR3 has 13 amino acids. Between the trimmed V and J ends, which lost 4 bases and 5 bases, there was a span of 13 bases. Germline CDR1 reads SGHNT; CDR2 reads YYREEE (reference sequence).

This rearrangement joins TRBV4-1 to TRBJ2-7; 14 nucleotides line up with TRBD2. Germline V lookup: CDR1 MGHRA, CDR2 YSYEKL. Trimming cost V 4 bases and J 4 bases; bases outside gene matches: 3. The CDR3 consists of 15 residues. CDR3 sequence reads: CASSPGTSGGYEQYF. The DNA for the CDR3 is TGCGCCAGCAGCCCCGGGACTAGCGGGGGTTACGAGCAGTACTTC.

The chain combines TRBV7-9 with TRBJ2-2; 7 bases align to TRBD2. The germline gives CDR1 SEHNR, CDR2 FQNEAQ (reference sequence). The CDR3 has 15 amino acids. J was trimmed by 4 bases and V by 10 bases; bases with no gene match: 12. The DNA for the CDR3 is TGTGCCACATCTTTTGGGAGGGTCCGCACCGGGGAGCTGTTTTTT. It specifies CATSFGRVRTGELFF. Full variable domain (outside the CDR3, taken from reference TRBV7-9 and TRBJ2-2): DTGVSQNPRHKITKRGQNVTFRCDPISEHNRLYWYRQTLGQGPEFLTYFQNEAQLEKSRLLSDRFSAERPKGSFSTLEIQRTEQGDSAMYLCATSFGRVRTGELFFGEGSRLTVL.